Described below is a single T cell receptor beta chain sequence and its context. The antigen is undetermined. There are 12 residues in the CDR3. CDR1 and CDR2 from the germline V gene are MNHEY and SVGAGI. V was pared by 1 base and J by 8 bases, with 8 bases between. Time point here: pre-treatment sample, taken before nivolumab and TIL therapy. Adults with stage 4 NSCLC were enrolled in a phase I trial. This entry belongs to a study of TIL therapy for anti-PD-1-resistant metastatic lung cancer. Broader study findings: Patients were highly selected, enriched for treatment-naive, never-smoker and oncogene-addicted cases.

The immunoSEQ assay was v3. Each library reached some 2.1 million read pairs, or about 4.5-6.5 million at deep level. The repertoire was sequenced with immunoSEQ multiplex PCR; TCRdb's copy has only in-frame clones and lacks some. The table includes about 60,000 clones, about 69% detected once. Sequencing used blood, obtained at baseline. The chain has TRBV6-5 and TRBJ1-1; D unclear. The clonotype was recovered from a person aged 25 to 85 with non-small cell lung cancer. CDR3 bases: TGTGCCAGCAGTTACTTTCCGGGGGAAGCTTTCTTT. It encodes CASSYFPGEAFF.